The 18 T cell receptor beta chains listed next were all sequenced from one sample in a study of T cells in Graves' hyperthyroidism and ophthalmopathy. The source material, RNA transcripts, was used to amplify TCR beta CDR3 regions. Carried out on the TCR CDR3, a first-round RT-PCR used the HTBI primer set. TCRdb fed the multiplex PCR reads into MiXCR, producing one record per CDR3 protein. The sample lists 550,000 to 800,000 distinct CDR3 sequences; around 17% were seen once. The sample taken for sequencing was blood. The receptors were sampled from a man younger than 30 with Graves' hyperthyroidism.

This rearrangement joins TRBV2 to TRBJ2-7; 13 nucleotides line up with TRBD2. CDR3 size: 15 residues. Per the germline V gene, CDR1 is SNHLY and CDR2 is FYNNEI. V shed 4 bases, J shed 5 bases, and the junction held 5 bases outside the gene matches. DNA of the CDR3: TGTGCCAGCAGTGGAGGACTAGCGGGAGAAAACGAGCAGTACTTC. Amino acid sequence: CASSGGLAGENEQYF.

This clonotype was found many times. V and J are TRBV12-3 or TRBV12-4 and TRBJ1-3; D unclear. The CDR3 runs to 12 residues. The germline V and J ends were trimmed by 6 bases and 2 bases, with 5 bases remaining between them. This chain's CDR3 is CASSSAGNTIYF. CDR3 bases: TGTGCCAGCAGCTCGGCTGGAAACACCATATATTTT.

This clonotype has a handful of counts. Here the CDR3 reads CAIGLEQYF. CDR3 DNA: TGTGCCATCGGGCTCGAGCAGTACTTC. V is TRBV10-3 and J is TRBJ2-7; D is ambiguous. Germline values: CDR1 ENHRY, CDR2 SYGVKD. There are 9 residues in the CDR3. Trimming pared 8 bases from V and 6 bases from J, leaving 5 bases between.

This clonotype came up many times. The V gene is TRBV2, the J gene TRBJ2-7, with D perhaps TRBD1 or TRBD2 (5 bases each). The CDR3 runs 15 residues. CDR1 is SNHLY and CDR2 is FYNNEI in the germline V gene. V lost 10 bases and J 2 bases, leaving 21 bases between the germline ends. CDR3 coding DNA: TGTGCCAACTCCGGGACCTCGGCGGGCACCTACGAGCAGTACTTC. Its protein product is CANSGTSAGTYEQYF.

This clonotype has only a few counts. This may be a read error, as it is one base from a much larger clone. The gene calls are TRBV12-3 or TRBV12-4 and TRBJ2-5; the D is unclear. The CDR3 sequence is 14 residues long. CDR3 loop: CASKARGSQEAQYF. CDR3 DNA: TGTGCCAGCAAGGCCCGAGGTTCCCAAGAGGCCCAGTACTTC.

The chain combines TRBV15 with TRBJ2-2; D gene unclear. V dropped 8 bases and J dropped 9 bases, with 13 bases sitting between them. The CDR3 is 12 amino acids. Looked up from germline, CDR1 is LNHNV and CDR2 is YYDKDF (reference sequence). CDR3 sequence (DNA): TGTGCCACCGGATCGGCAAATCGGGAGCTGTTTTTT. Amino acid sequence: CATGSANRELFF.

This clonotype turned up a few times. The chain combines TRBV29-1 with TRBJ2-1; TRBD2 agrees at 7 bases. V trimming: 3 bases; J trimming: 3 bases; junction bases outside the gene matches: 5. CDR3 length: 14 residues. From germline, CDR1 is SQVTM and CDR2 ANQGSEA. CDR3 in amino acids: CSVDVLAVYNEQFF. CDR3 nucleotide sequence: TGCAGCGTTGACGTTCTAGCGGTCTACAATGAGCAGTTCTTC.

This clonotype has only a few counts. The J gene is TRBJ2-1, the V gene TRBV5-1; a weak D match, TRBD2 (6 bases). Trimming removed 0 bases from V and 10 bases from J, with 26 bases in between. CDR3 length: 18 amino acids. Per the germline V gene, CDR1 is SGHRS and CDR2 is YFSETQ. The DNA for the CDR3 is TGCGCCAGCAGCTTGGCCCTTAGTTACAGGCCGGCCGGAGGGGAGCAGTTCTTC. This codes for CASSLALSYRPAGGEQFF.

V gene TRBV29-1 combines with J gene TRBJ2-1; TRBD1 matches 9 bases. The CDR3 loop spans 18 amino acids. CDR1 and CDR2 (germline): SQVTM, ANQGSEA. Unmatched junction bases numbered 20, after V lost 4 bases and J lost 7 bases. Here the CDR3 DNA reads TGCAGCGTTGTTCCGTGGACAGGGGCCTCTCGGGGGTGGAATGAGCAGTTCTTC. Translated: CSVVPWTGASRGWNEQFF.

This clonotype was recorded at least ten times. This chain uses TRBV12-3 or TRBV12-4 with TRBJ2-1; 12 nucleotides match TRBD2. The junction had 9 bases not matched to a gene; V was cut back by 6 bases and J by 9 bases. The CDR3 extends over 15 amino acids. CDR3 DNA: TGTGCCAGCAGGCCGACTAGCGGGAGAACCAGTGAGCAGTTCTTC. Translating it yields CASRPTSGRTSEQFF.

This clonotype was observed a handful of times. The CDR3 sequence is CASSDTDREHYEQYF. The CDR3 DNA reads as TGTGCCAGCAGCGACACGGACAGAGAACACTACGAGCAGTACTTC. The gene calls are TRBV13 and TRBJ2-7; the D gene is possibly TRBD1 (6 bases). The V end was cut by 5 bases, the J end by 3 bases, with 17 bases between. Per the germline V gene, CDR1 is PRHDT and CDR2 is FYEKMQ (reference sequence). This CDR3 comprises 15 residues.

The table lists this clonotype with a few counts. V is TRBV24-1 and J is TRBJ1-5; D might be TRBD1 (6 bases). Germline loops: CDR1 KGHDR, CDR2 SFDVKD. CDR3 length: 13 amino acids. The V end was cut by 4 bases, the J end by 5 bases, with 8 bases between. CDR3 nucleotides: TGTGCCACCAGTGACCAGGGGTATCAGCCCCAGCATTTT. Residues: CATSDQGYQPQHF.

This clonotype turned up a few times. A single base separates this from a much larger clone, so it may be a read error. The V gene is TRBV28, the J gene TRBJ1-5; no firm D call. Per the germline V gene, CDR1 is MDHEN and CDR2 is SYDVKM. This CDR3 is 13 amino acids long. V lost 1 base and J lost 4, with 5 bases in between. The CDR3 DNA sequence: TGTGCCAGCAGTTTATTGGAGAATCAGCCCCAGCATTTT. This gives the protein CASSLLENQPQHF.

Regarding this clonotype: A much larger clonotype is one base distant, so this may be a read error. This chain links TRBV7-2 with TRBJ2-7; D is unclear. CDR3 size: 14 residues. The germline CDR1 and CDR2 sequences are SGHTA and FQGNSA. V was pared by 4 bases and J by 3 bases, with 13 bases between. CDR3 nucleotides: TGTGCCAGCAGCTCCTCGTATCTGGGCTACGAGCAGTACTTC. It encodes CASSSSYLGYEQYF.

This clonotype was observed a few times. This chain joins TRBV20-1 and TRBJ2-7; 7 positions match TRBD1. Trimming removed 6 bases from V and 3 bases from J; junction bases left unmatched: 8. The CDR3 runs to 13 residues. The germline CDR1 and CDR2 sequences are DFQATT and SNEGSKA (reference sequence). The CDR3 DNA sequence: TGCAGTGCCCATCCCCCAGGGGGCTACGAGCAGTACTTC. It encodes CSAHPPGGYEQYF.

This chain connects TRBV5-1 to TRBJ2-3; D gene uncertain. The CDR3 spans 14 residues. Trimming took 2 bases from V and 0 from J, leaving 7 bases between them. Germline CDR1 reads SGHRS; CDR2 reads YFSETQ. The CDR3 DNA reads TGCGCCAGCAGCTTTCCGAAAAGCACAGATACGCAGTATTTT. Its translation is CASSFPKSTDTQYF.

The gene calls are TRBV2 and TRBJ2-2, with 11 bases matching TRBD1. The V gene's germline CDR1 is SNHLY and CDR2 FYNNEI. The CDR3 has 14 amino acids. Unmatched junction bases numbered 6, after V lost 11 bases and J lost 4 bases. The CDR3 bases are TGTGCCGGGGGGGGGACAGGGGGCACCGGGGAGCTGTTTTTT. It is translated as CAGGGTGGTGELFF.

The chain has TRBV28 and TRBJ1-5, with D maybe TRBD1 (5 bases). Germline V gene data show CDR1 as MDHEN and CDR2 as SYDVKM. The CDR3 is 13 residues long. The germline V and J ends were trimmed by 5 bases and 7 bases, with 12 bases remaining between them. CDR3 protein: CASSKGIGQPQHF. In DNA, the CDR3 is TGTGCCAGCAGTAAGGGGATTGGACAGCCCCAGCATTTT.